This TCR beta chain was obtained from a study of blood T cell repertoires in COVID-19. CDR1 ENHRY and CDR2 SYGVKD come from the germline V gene. Trimming took off 10 bases at V and 0 bases at J, with 12 bases between the two ends. The CDR3 is 13 amino acids. Using immunoSEQ multiplex PCR, the repertoire was profiled, and TCRdb retains in-frame clones only, with some absent. The repertoire consists of 150,000 or so clones, with around four fifths occurring once and the leading ten covering nearly 4.5%. The TCR comes from a woman aged 45-65 years who had recovered from COVID-19. The chain employs TRBV10-3 and TRBJ1-2, with a possible D match to TRBD1 (6 bases). Sequencing was done on a sample of PBMCs or T cells enriched from blood (not recorded which). This CDR3 reads CATRDITNYGYTF. As DNA, the CDR3 is TGTGCCACCCGGGACATCACTAACTATGGCTACACCTTC.